This T cell receptor beta chain was recorded in a study of blood T cells in healthy people across ages. General study points: A strong correlation between TCR beta diversity and naive T cell percentage was seen.

There are a few counts of this clonotype. Its antigen is as yet unknown. Peripheral blood, about 9.4 milliliters per donor, was collected. Trimming took 0 bases from V and 5 from J, leaving 20 bases between them. This CDR3 spans 17 amino acids. CDR1 and CDR2 from the germline V gene are SGHRS and YFSETQ. Primers used in a second PCR of about 6 to 11 cycles were a sample-barcoded 5' primer and a J-beta primer mix. All samples yielded 3 million or more CDR3-containing paired-end reads. Each CDR3 protein gets one entry after TCRdb re-called the 5' RACE reads with MiXCR. Among 1 million or so distinct CDR3 sequences listed, over 35% were seen once.

Sequenced: blood. The sequence came from a woman in her fifties or sixties in good health. The chain has TRBV5-1 and TRBJ2-5; D perhaps matches TRBD2 (6 bases). CDR3 nucleotide sequence: TGCGCCAGCAGCTTGGGGTTCAGTGTACGGGAGAGGGAGACCCAGTACTTC. Translating it yields CASSLGFSVRERETQYF.